This T cell receptor (beta chain) originates from a study of blood T cell repertoires in COVID-19. The data were produced by immunoSEQ multiplex PCR, yet TCRdb's version contains in-frame clones alone and is incomplete. The sample carries a few hundred thousand clones, 90% recorded once. From germline, CDR1 is SEHNR and CDR2 FQNEAQ (reference sequence). This CDR3 is 19 amino acids long. V shed 3 bases and J shed 0 bases, with 23 bases lying between them. The sequencing input was peripheral blood. The genes are TRBV7-9 and TRBJ1-1, with D maybe TRBD1 (5 bases). The clonotype was recovered from a woman in her fifties or sixties with COVID-19, enrolled during active disease. As DNA, the CDR3 is TGTGCCAGCAGCTTCCCCATAATGGCCAGGGTGGGGTTGAACACTGAAGCTTTCTTT. Its translation: CASSFPIMARVGLNTEAFF. The full variable domain, its missing parts supplied by reference TRBV7-9 and TRBJ1-1, is DTGVSQNPRHKITKRGQNVTFRCDPISEHNRLYWYRQTLGQGPEFLTYFQNEAQLEKSRLLSDRFSAERPKGSFSTLEIQRTEQGDSAMYLCASSFPIMARVGLNTEAFFGQGTRLTVV.